This TCR beta chain derives from a study of response to subunit inactivated influenza vaccine. The study, taken as a whole, reports: Authors suggested each seasonal flu vaccination may recruit only limited numbers of new T cells.

This clonotype came up many times. What it binds is not known. Trimming stripped 1 base from V and 0 bases from J, with 4 bases between. The CDR3 consists of 14 residues. Looked up from germline, CDR1 is MGHRA and CDR2 is YSYEKL. Each CDR3 protein gets one entry after TCRdb re-called the RT-PCR reads with MiXCR. This table has 500,000 to 600,000 distinct CDR3 sequences, about 15% appearing once. The rearrangement links TRBV4-1 to TRBJ1-5; no firm D call. The receptor was derived from a man aged 50 to 69 who received an inactivated influenza vaccine. The sequencing used CD4+ T cells sorted from PBMCs, collected roughly 24 months after vaccination. CDR3 in amino acids: CASSQGHSNQPQHF. Written as DNA, the CDR3 is TGCGCCAGCAGCCAAGGGCATAGCAATCAGCCCCAGCATTTT.